One and the same sample provided the 27 T cell receptor beta chains below, sequenced in a study of cytotoxic CD8 clonotypes in ibrutinib-treated CLL. Clones were sequenced by immunoSEQ multiplex PCR, and TCRdb holds only the in-frame ones, with some missing. The data show about 49,000 clones, with approximately 51% seen just once and approximately 29% held by the top ten. This specimen was PBMCs, taken after 12 months of ibrutinib treatment. These receptors were obtained from a human donor with chronic lymphocytic leukemia.

This chain links TRBV5-1 with TRBJ1-4; D might be TRBD1 (6 bases). The V and J ends lost 0 bases and 3 bases respectively, with 12 bases between them. Germline CDR1 SGHRS, CDR2 YFSETQ. The CDR3 contains 16 residues. The CDR3 loop is CASSLAPQGANEKLFF. Here the CDR3 DNA reads TGCGCCAGCAGCTTGGCCCCACAGGGAGCTAATGAAAAACTGTTTTTT. Full variable domain (remainder filled in from reference TRBV5-1 and TRBJ1-4): KAGVTQTPRYLIKTRGQQVTLSCSPISGHRSVSWYQQTPGQGLQFLFEYFSETQRNKGNFPGRFSGRQFSNSRSEMNVSTLELGDSALYLCASSLAPQGANEKLFFGSGTQLSVL.

The chain is built from TRBV4-2 and TRBJ2-7; D is perhaps TRBD1 (6 bases). V lost 4 bases to trimming and J lost 3 bases, with 16 bases between them. This CDR3 is 15 amino acids long. The germline gives CDR1 LGHNA, CDR2 YNFKEQ. The CDR3 sequence: CASSPGEFADYEQYF. The CDR3 nucleotides read TGTGCCAGCAGCCCAGGGGAGTTTGCGGACTACGAGCAGTACTTC.

The chain uses TRBV28 and TRBJ1-1; D is perhaps TRBD1 (6 bases). This CDR3 comprises 15 residues. Germline assignment: CDR1 MDHEN and CDR2 SYDVKM. The germline V and J ends were trimmed by 8 bases and 3 bases, with 19 bases remaining between them. The CDR3 region is CASSDGGAGDTEAFF. In DNA, the CDR3 is TGTGCCAGCTCCGATGGGGGGGCCGGGGACACTGAAGCTTTCTTT.

This clone has a single count. This chain connects TRBV15 to TRBJ2-3; D is uncertain. Germline values: CDR1 LNHNV, CDR2 YYDKDF (reference sequence). This CDR3 has 14 residues. The V gene lost 0 bases and the J gene lost 6 bases, with 10 bases spanning the gap. This chain's CDR3 is CATSRDRTGDTQYF. The CDR3 bases are TGTGCCACCAGCAGAGATCGGACCGGGGATACGCAGTATTTT.

This clone was picked up a small number of times. The V and J genes are TRBV29-1 and TRBJ1-1; 9 nucleotides line up with TRBD1. The CDR3 is 12 amino acids. Germline V gene sequence: CDR1 SQVTM, CDR2 ANQGSEA. The ends lost 8 bases at V and 3 bases at J; junction bases unmatched: 4. The CDR3 region is CSLRDRDTEAFF. The CDR3, as DNA: TGCAGCCTGAGGGACAGGGACACTGAAGCTTTCTTT.

The rearrangement uses TRBV9 and TRBJ1-3, with TRBD1 matching 9 bases. Germline loops: CDR1 SGDLS, CDR2 YYNGEE. This CDR3 comprises 16 residues. Germline trimming cut 3 bases from V and 0 bases from J; bases unmatched to any gene: 4. The CDR3 nucleotides are TGTGCCAGCAGCGCGGGGACAGGGCACTCTGGAAACACCATATATTTT. Translating it yields CASSAGTGHSGNTIYF.

The chain links TRBV7-2 to TRBJ2-2, with TRBD1 matching over 7 bases. The trim removed 4 bases at V and 4 bases at J, leaving 6 bases unmatched. Germline-derived CDR1 and CDR2 are SGHTA and FQGNSA. The CDR3 runs to 15 residues. The chain's CDR3 is CASSSDRVGTGELFF. CDR3 in DNA: TGTGCCAGCAGCTCCGACAGGGTGGGCACCGGGGAGCTGTTTTTT. Supplemented by reference TRBV7-2 and TRBJ2-2, the full variable domain reads GAGVSQSPSNKVTEKGKDVELRCDPISGHTALYWYRQSLGQGLEFLIYFQGNSAPDKSGLPSDRFSAERTGGSVSTLTIQRTQQEDSAVYLCASSSDRVGTGELFFGEGSRLTVL.

This clone was seen only a few times. The genes are TRBV5-1 and TRBJ2-6, with a weak D call TRBD2 (7 bases). Trimming stripped 0 bases from V and 2 bases from J, with 12 bases between. Per germline, CDR1 SGHRS and CDR2 YFSETQ. The CDR3 covers 17 residues. The CDR3 DNA is TGCGCCAGCAGCTTGGAACGGGGGGCGGCTGGGGCCAACGTCCTGACTTTC. Translation gives CASSLERGAAGANVLTF. The full variable domain, rest sourced from reference TRBV5-1 and TRBJ2-6, is KAGVTQTPRYLIKTRGQQVTLSCSPISGHRSVSWYQQTPGQGLQFLFEYFSETQRNKGNFPGRFSGRQFSNSRSEMNVSTLELGDSALYLCASSLERGAAGANVLTFGAGSRLTVL.

The chain employs TRBV11-2 and TRBJ2-1; the match to TRBD1 covers 9 bases. CDR1 is SGHAT and CDR2 is FQNNGV in the germline V gene. The CDR3 consists of 15 residues. J was trimmed by 2 bases and V by 5 bases; bases with no gene match: 4. The CDR3 bases are TGTGCCAGCAGCCTGGACAGGGGCACCTACAATGAGCAGTTCTTC. This sequence encodes CASSLDRGTYNEQFF.

This clone was seen only once. J is TRBJ2-7 and V is TRBV29-1; 9 bases agree with TRBD2. The CDR3 has 13 amino acids. Germline assignment: CDR1 SQVTM and CDR2 ANQGSEA. The V segment lost 7 bases and the J segment 5 bases; nucleotides outside the gene matches: 9. The CDR3 reads CSAGGLASNEQYF. The CDR3 nucleotides read TGCAGCGCCGGGGGACTAGCCTCTAACGAGCAGTACTTC.

Only a few counts were recorded for this clone. V is TRBV30 and J is TRBJ2-7; D ambiguous. V was shortened by 3 bases and J by 0 bases, with 15 bases between the two germline ends. Looked up from germline, CDR1 is GTSNPN and CDR2 is SVGIG (reference sequence). The CDR3 sequence is 15 residues long. The CDR3 nucleotides are TGTGCCTGGAGAGCCCGGACGGTAAGCTCCTACGAGCAGTACTTC. Its protein is CAWRARTVSSYEQYF.

This clone has more than one count but fewer than ten. The chain has TRBV7-9 and TRBJ2-1, with D possibly being TRBD2 (6 bases). Trimming shortened V by 4 bases and J by 6 bases, and 10 bases separated the two germline ends. The germline gives CDR1 SEHNR, CDR2 FQNEAQ (reference sequence). This CDR3 region has 13 residues. CDR3 sequence: CASSSREFNEQFF. The CDR3 DNA is TGTGCCAGCAGCTCCCGGGAGTTCAATGAGCAGTTCTTC.

J is TRBJ2-5 and V is TRBV30; TRBD2 agrees at 8 bases. J lost 4 bases, V lost 5 bases, and 12 bases had no gene match. CDR3 length: 15 residues. Per germline, CDR1 GTSNPN and CDR2 SVGIG (reference sequence). CDR3 residues: CAWERTSGRGETQYF. The CDR3 DNA reads TGTGCCTGGGAAAGAACTAGCGGAAGGGGAGAGACCCAGTACTTC.

This clone turned up a few times. This chain uses TRBV2 with TRBJ1-5; the D is unclear. This CDR3 region has 13 residues. V shed 2 bases and J shed 5 bases, with 7 bases lying between them. Germline values: CDR1 SNHLY, CDR2 FYNNEI. The CDR3 is CASSELEDQPQHF. In nucleotides, the CDR3 is TGTGCCAGCAGTGAATTGGAGGATCAGCCCCAGCATTTT. Full variable domain (missing parts from reference TRBV2 and TRBJ1-5): EPEVTQTPSHQVTQMGQEVILRCVPISNHLYFYWYRQILGQKVEFLVSFYNNEISEKSEIFDDQFSVERPDGSNFTLKIRSTKLEDSAMYFCASSELEDQPQHFGDGTRLSIL.

This clone was counted only a few times. V gene TRBV5-1 combines with J gene TRBJ1-1, with D unresolved. The CDR3 consists of 14 residues. V shed 3 bases and J shed 0 bases, with 9 bases lying between them. Germline assignment: CDR1 SGHRS and CDR2 YFSETQ. CDR3 protein: CASSSTVMNTEAFF. Here the CDR3 DNA reads TGCGCCAGCAGCTCTACAGTCATGAACACTGAAGCTTTCTTT.

The chain carries TRBV19 and TRBJ2-7, with 7 nucleotides matching TRBD1. The CDR3 covers 14 residues. Trimming at V came to 7 bases and at J to 4 bases, leaving 10 bases not matched to a gene. Germline loops: CDR1 LNHDA, CDR2 SQIVND (reference sequence). The CDR3 loop reads CASTGTATQYEQYF. The CDR3 bases are TGTGCCAGTACCGGGACAGCGACGCAATACGAGCAGTACTTC.

This rearrangement joins TRBV13 to TRBJ1-1, with D perhaps TRBD1 (6 bases). Deletions cut 0 bases from V and 0 bases from J, with 11 bases between. Germline-derived CDR1 and CDR2 are PRHDT and FYEKMQ (reference sequence). The CDR3 sequence is 16 residues long. CDR3 residues: CASSLGRQGMNTEAFF. CDR3 DNA: TGTGCCAGCAGCTTAGGCCGGCAGGGGATGAACACTGAAGCTTTCTTT.

The chain links TRBV7-9 to TRBJ2-7, with 7 bases fitting TRBD2. CDR3 length: 17 residues. Germline assignment: CDR1 SEHNR and CDR2 FQNEAQ (reference sequence). The J segment lost 0 bases and the V segment lost 5 bases, leaving 13 bases of the junction unmatched. The CDR3 DNA follows: TGTGCCAGCAGCCGCGGATGGGAGCGGGAAAGCTCCTACGAGCAGTACTTC. Amino acid sequence: CASSRGWERESSYEQYF.

The J gene is TRBJ2-2, the V gene TRBV19; 12 bases match TRBD1. V was clipped by 6 bases and J by 6 bases; unmatched bases: 5. Germline V gives CDR1 LNHDA, CDR2 SQIVND (reference sequence). The CDR3 runs 15 residues. CDR3 DNA: TGTGCCAGTAGCCCCCGGGACAGGGGGCCCGGGGAGCTGTTTTTT. Protein: CASSPRDRGPGELFF.

A few counts support this clone. This chain links TRBV29-1 with TRBJ1-2; possible D gene TRBD1, 6 bases. Germline V lookup: CDR1 SQVTM, CDR2 ANQGSEA. CDR3 size: 13 residues. Trimming pared 5 bases from V and 4 bases from J, leaving 14 bases between. The chain's CDR3 is CSVQGIGIYGYTF. CDR3 DNA sequence: TGCAGCGTTCAGGGGATAGGAATCTATGGCTACACCTTC. The full variable domain, its missing parts supplied by reference TRBV29-1 and TRBJ1-2, is SAVISQKPSRDICQRGTSLTIQCQVDSQVTMMFWYRQQPGQSLTLIATANQGSEATYESGFVIDKFPISRPNLTFSTLTVSNMSPEDSSIYLCSVQGIGIYGYTFGSGTRLTVV.

A few counts support this clone. The chain carries TRBV28 and TRBJ2-7; weak D call: TRBD2 (5 bases). The CDR3 runs 16 residues. Germline V gives CDR1 MDHEN, CDR2 SYDVKM. V lost 1 base and J lost 9, with 22 bases in between. CDR3 amino acids: CASSLSLPISSRGQYF. The CDR3 coding sequence is TGTGCCAGCAGTTTATCCCTACCCATTTCTTCTCGGGGGCAGTACTTC.

The chain combines TRBV7-6 with TRBJ1-4, with D perhaps matching TRBD1 (5 bases). From germline, CDR1 is SGHVS and CDR2 FNYEAQ. CDR3 length equals 14 residues. Deletions cut 7 bases from V and 8 bases from J, with 17 bases between. The CDR3 nucleotides read TGTGCCAGCACCCCTGTCACGGGGGGGGAAAAACTGTTTTTT. It specifies CASTPVTGGEKLFF.

The gene calls are TRBV7-2 and TRBJ2-7, with D perhaps TRBD1 (6 bases). V was trimmed by 5 bases and J by 5 bases, leaving 16 bases between them. This CDR3 has 14 residues. The germline gives CDR1 SGHTA, CDR2 FQGNSA. The CDR3: CASSPLGGIDEQYF. The CDR3 region has the DNA TGTGCCAGCAGCCCCTTAGGGGGTATCGACGAGCAGTACTTC. Using reference TRBV7-2 and TRBJ2-7 for the parts outside the CDR3, the full variable domain is GAGVSQSPSNKVTEKGKDVELRCDPISGHTALYWYRQSLGQGLEFLIYFQGNSAPDKSGLPSDRFSAERTGGSVSTLTIQRTQQEDSAVYLCASSPLGGIDEQYFGPGTRLTVT.

This clone has only a few counts. The CDR3 DNA follows: TGTGCCACTTCCTATCAGGGAGGCGGAGAGACCCAGTACTTC. Amino acids: CATSYQGGGETQYF. V is TRBV2 and J is TRBJ2-5; perhaps TRBD2 as D (6 bases). This CDR3 is 14 amino acids long. The germline CDR1 and CDR2 sequences are SNHLY and FYNNEI. V lost 10 bases and J lost 4, with 19 bases in between. Based on the CDR3 plus reference TRBV2 and TRBJ2-5, the full variable domain is EPEVTQTPSHQVTQMGQEVILRCVPISNHLYFYWYRQILGQKVEFLVSFYNNEISEKSEIFDDQFSVERPDGSNFTLKIRSTKLEDSAMYFCATSYQGGGETQYFGPGTRLLVL.

This clone was found a few times. The V and J genes are TRBV7-2 and TRBJ1-1; D ambiguous. The CDR3 loop spans 14 amino acids. The V gene's germline CDR1 is SGHTA and CDR2 FQGNSA. V was trimmed by 5 bases and J by 1 base, leaving 11 bases between them. In DNA form, the CDR3 reads TGTGCCAGCAGCCCCCCAGGAGGGAACACTGAAGCTTTCTTT. Translated, it gives CASSPPGGNTEAFF.

In DNA, the CDR3 is TGTGCCAGCAGTTCCTGGGACAGCCTCCCGGACGAGCAGTACTTC. It codes for CASSSWDSLPDEQYF. This sequence joins TRBV27 and TRBJ2-7; 7 bases map to TRBD1. The CDR3 contains 15 residues. The germline V gene has CDR1 MNHEY and CDR2 SMNVEV (reference sequence). V trimming: 4 bases; J trimming: 5 bases; junction bases outside the gene matches: 11.

The rearrangement joins TRBV11-3 to TRBJ2-3; TRBD1 might be the D (6 bases). The CDR3 sequence is 16 residues long. Germline lookup yields CDR1 SGHNT and CDR2 YENEEA. Trimming shortened V by 3 bases and J by 2 bases, and 15 bases separated the two germline ends. CDR3 residues: CASSFTDSASTDTQYF. The CDR3 nucleotides read TGTGCCAGCAGCTTTACGGACAGTGCATCCACAGATACGCAGTATTTT.